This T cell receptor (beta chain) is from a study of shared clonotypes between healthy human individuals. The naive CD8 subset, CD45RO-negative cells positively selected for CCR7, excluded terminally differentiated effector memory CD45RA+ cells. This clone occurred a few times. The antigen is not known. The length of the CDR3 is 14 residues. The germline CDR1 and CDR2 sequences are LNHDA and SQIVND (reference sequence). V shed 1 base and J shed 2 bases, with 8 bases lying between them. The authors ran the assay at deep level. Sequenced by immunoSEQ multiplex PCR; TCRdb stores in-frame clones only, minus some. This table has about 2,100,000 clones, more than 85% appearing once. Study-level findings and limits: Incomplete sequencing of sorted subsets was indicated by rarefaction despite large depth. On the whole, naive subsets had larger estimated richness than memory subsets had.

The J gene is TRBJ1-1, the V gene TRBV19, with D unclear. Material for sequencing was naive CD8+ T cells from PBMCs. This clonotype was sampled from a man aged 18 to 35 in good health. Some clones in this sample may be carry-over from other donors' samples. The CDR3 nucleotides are TGTGCCAGTAGTATAGGATCCGTTAACACTGAAGCTTTCTTT. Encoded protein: CASSIGSVNTEAFF.